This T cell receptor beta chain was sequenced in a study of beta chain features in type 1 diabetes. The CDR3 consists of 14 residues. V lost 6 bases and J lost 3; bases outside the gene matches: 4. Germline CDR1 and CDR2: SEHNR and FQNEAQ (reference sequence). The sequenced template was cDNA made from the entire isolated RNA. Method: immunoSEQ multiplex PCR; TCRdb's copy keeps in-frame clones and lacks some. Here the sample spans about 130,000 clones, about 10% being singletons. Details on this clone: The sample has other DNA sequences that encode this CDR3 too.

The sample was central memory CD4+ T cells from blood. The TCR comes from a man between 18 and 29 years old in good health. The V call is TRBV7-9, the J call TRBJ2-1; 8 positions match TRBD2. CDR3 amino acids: CASSPGLGYNEQFF. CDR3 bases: TGTGCCAGCAGTCCGGGACTAGGCTACAATGAGCAGTTCTTC. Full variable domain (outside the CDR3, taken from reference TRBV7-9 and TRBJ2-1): DTGVSQNPRHKITKRGQNVTFRCDPISEHNRLYWYRQTLGQGPEFLTYFQNEAQLEKSRLLSDRFSAERPKGSFSTLEIQRTEQGDSAMYLCASSPGLGYNEQFFGPGTRLTVL.